Below, 6 T cell receptor beta chains from the same sample are listed, as sequenced in a study of Ad26.COV2.S vaccination and SARS-CoV-2 variants. The method was immunoSEQ multiplex PCR; TCRdb's version includes in-frame clones alone and lacks a portion of them. The table has 430,000 or so clones, 90% seen once. The treatment is: around 19 received Ad26.COV2.S at low or high dose, single or two shots; about 5 received placebo; per-sample allocation not given. Collection of the samples took place on day 63 after the first injection of vaccine or placebo. Material: peripheral blood, obtained in a trial of Ad26.COV2.S vaccine versus placebo. The receptors were sampled from a person between 18 and 65 years old who received the Ad26.COV2.S COVID-19 vaccine or a placebo.

This chain connects TRBV3-1 (or the pseudogene TRBV3-2) to TRBJ1-2, with D maybe TRBD1 (5 bases). Germline V gene sequence: CDR1 LGHDT, CDR2 YNNKEL (reference sequence). The CDR3 has 11 amino acids. The germline V and J ends were trimmed by 6 bases and 14 bases, with 16 bases remaining between them. The CDR3 DNA follows: TGTGCCAGCAGTCAATACAGGACGCGAACCTTC. As protein: CASSQYRTRTF.

The rearrangement links TRBV3-1 (or the pseudogene TRBV3-2) to TRBJ2-3; maybe TRBD1 (6 bases). This CDR3 region has 14 residues. Trimming left V 4 bases short and J 2 bases short, with 10 bases between. CDR1 and CDR2 (germline): LGHDT, YNNKEL (reference sequence). The CDR3 is CASSPRQATDTQYF. The CDR3 DNA reads as TGTGCCAGCAGCCCTCGACAGGCCACAGATACGCAGTATTTT.

This sequence joins TRBV6-5 and TRBJ1-6; D may be TRBD1 (5 bases). The germline V gene encodes CDR1 MNHEY and CDR2 SVGAGI. Trimming stripped 5 bases from V and 4 bases from J, with 9 bases between. The CDR3 runs 14 residues. This chain's CDR3 is CASSSGTYNSPLHF. CDR3 bases: TGTGCCAGCAGTAGCGGGACTTATAATTCACCCCTCCACTTT.

The chain links TRBV21-1 to TRBJ2-4; the DNA was not used to check the table's D call, TRBD2. TRBV21-1 is a pseudogene. There are 16 residues in the CDR3. The CDR3 nucleotides read TGTGCCAGCAGCAAAAAGCAAGCGAGGGTCCAAAACATTCAGTACTTC. It specifies CASSKKQARVQNIQYF.

The chain has TRBV7-2 and TRBJ1-6, with a weak D call TRBD1 (6 bases). The V end lost 1 base, the J end lost 7 bases, and 8 bases lay between the germline ends. The CDR3 runs to 14 residues. Germline values: CDR1 SGHTA, CDR2 FQGNSA. The CDR3 loop is CASSLGRGNSPLHF. The CDR3 bases are TGTGCCAGCAGCTTAGGGAGGGGGAATTCACCCCTCCACTTT.

The V and J genes are TRBV7-8 and TRBJ2-7; 11 nucleotides align to TRBD2. The CDR3 runs 16 residues. With V trimmed by 4 bases and J by 0 bases, 5 bases remained unmatched. CDR1 SGHVS and CDR2 FQNEAQ come from the germline V gene. The CDR3 sequence is CASSYGLAGTSYEQYF. The CDR3 DNA follows: TGTGCCAGCAGCTACGGACTAGCGGGTACCTCCTACGAGCAGTACTTC.